This T cell receptor (beta chain) is from a study of cytomegalovirus exposure and HLA in healthy donors. Germline CDR1 is SGHAT and CDR2 is FQNNGV. The CDR3 is 14 amino acids. With 5 bases removed from V and 1 base from J, the gap between germline ends came to 11 bases. Vbeta (60) and Jbeta (13) primers were used in the PCR. Profiled with immunoSEQ multiplex PCR; TCRdb holds only in-frame clones, not every one. The data contain 80,000 to 100,000 clones, under 85% of them seen just once; the ten biggest clones take up roughly 3.8%. This receptor was identified in a female donor in good health and CMV-seropositive. The chain joins TRBV11-2 to TRBJ2-5; perhaps TRBD2 as D (6 bases). The sequencing sample was made of PBMCs. DNA of the CDR3: TGTGCCAGCAGCCGCGGGACGATCCAAGAGACCCAGTACTTC. It is translated as CASSRGTIQETQYF.